This TCR beta chain is drawn from a study of blood T cell repertoires in COVID-19. This CDR3 is built from 14 residues. The germline V gene encodes CDR1 LNHDA and CDR2 SQIVND (reference sequence). Between the trimmed V and J ends, which lost 3 bases and 4 bases, there was a span of 12 bases. Two negative PCRs, clearance, or symptom resolution characterized the recovered Cohort 3 donors. Measured with immunoSEQ multiplex PCR; TCRdb has only the in-frame clones, and not every one. The sample shows 160,000 or so clones, under 90% of them seen only once. This chain uses TRBV19 with TRBJ1-2, with a possible D match to TRBD1 (6 bases). Sequencing input: PBMCs or T cells enriched from blood (not recorded which). This clonotype was sampled from a woman aged 45 to 65 who had recovered from COVID-19. CDR3 DNA: TGTGCCAGTAGTATCCATGGACAGTTCTATGGCTACACCTTC. Its translation is CASSIHGQFYGYTF.